This record covers a single T cell receptor beta chain. This specimen comes from a study of T-cell memory formation after mild COVID-19. CDR1 and CDR2 from the germline V gene are SGHTA and FQGNSA. Trimming pared 3 bases from V and 5 bases from J, leaving 8 bases between. The CDR3 has 12 amino acids. TCRdb reprocessed the 5' RACE reads via MiXCR and lists one record per CDR3 protein. Of around 420,000 distinct CDR3 sequences listed, roughly 26% are singletons. The V call is TRBV7-2, the J call TRBJ2-7; the D is unclear. This sequence was found in an adult woman who had mild COVID-19 (a few samples of this study predate the infection). Cell type and time point are not known. The sample comprised PBMCs or a T cell subset sorted from them (not recorded which). The CDR3 loop is CASSFLVNEQYF. Here the CDR3 DNA reads TGTGCCAGCAGCTTTCTGGTAAACGAGCAGTACTTC.